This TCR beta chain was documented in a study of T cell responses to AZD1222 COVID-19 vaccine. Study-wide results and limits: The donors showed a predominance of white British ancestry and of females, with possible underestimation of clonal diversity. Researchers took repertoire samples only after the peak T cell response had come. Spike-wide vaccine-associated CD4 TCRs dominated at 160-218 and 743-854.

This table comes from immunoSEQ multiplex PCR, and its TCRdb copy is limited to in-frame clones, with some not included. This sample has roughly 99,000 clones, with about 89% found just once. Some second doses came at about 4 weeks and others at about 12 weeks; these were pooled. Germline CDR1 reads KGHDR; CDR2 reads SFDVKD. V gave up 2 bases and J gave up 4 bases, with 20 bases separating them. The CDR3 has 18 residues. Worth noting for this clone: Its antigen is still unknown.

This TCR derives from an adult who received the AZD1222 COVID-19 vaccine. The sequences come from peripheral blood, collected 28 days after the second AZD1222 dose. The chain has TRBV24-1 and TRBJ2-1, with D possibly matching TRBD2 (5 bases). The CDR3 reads CATSDYGSAASAYNEQFF. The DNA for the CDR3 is TGTGCCACCAGTGATTACGGTAGCGCTGCTTCGGCTTACAATGAGCAGTTCTTC.